This TCR beta chain was obtained from a study of T cell responses to AZD1222 COVID-19 vaccine. The germline V and J ends were trimmed by 3 bases and 4 bases, with 9 bases remaining between them. CDR1 and CDR2 from the germline V gene are MNHEY and SMNVEV (reference sequence). The CDR3 is 13 residues long. Profiled with immunoSEQ multiplex PCR; TCRdb holds only in-frame clones, not every one. Here the sample spans 75,000 to 100,000 clones, roughly 90% being singletons. J is TRBJ1-1 and V is TRBV27, with D maybe TRBD1 (5 bases). This sequence originates from an adult in good health. Sequenced material: peripheral blood, taken on day 0 of AZD1222 vaccination. The CDR3 DNA follows: TGTGCCAGCAGTTTCTCTGGGGGCACTGAAGCTTTCTTT. This codes for CASSFSGGTEAFF.